These 5 T cell receptor beta chains came from one sample sequenced in a study of blood T cell repertoires in COVID-19. Using immunoSEQ multiplex PCR, the repertoire was profiled, and TCRdb retains in-frame clones only, with some absent. Of 190,000 or so clones listed, around 90% are singletons. The specimen was PBMCs or T cells enriched from blood (not recorded which). Source of these receptors: a woman under 40 who had recovered from COVID-19.

This clone appeared a single time. V usage is TRBV11-3 and J usage is TRBJ1-2; no definite D call. The V gene's germline CDR1 is SGHNT and CDR2 YENEEA. The CDR3 spans 13 residues. Trimming stripped 3 bases from V and 2 bases from J, with 7 bases between. CDR3 sequence: CASSFGQNYGYTF. The CDR3 DNA reads TGTGCCAGCAGCTTTGGTCAGAACTATGGCTACACCTTC.

The J gene is TRBJ2-1, the V gene TRBV10-2; 9 bases fit TRBD1. CDR3 length: 14 residues. Trimming took 7 bases from V and 4 from J; bases not matched to a gene: 5. CDR1 and CDR2 (germline): WSHSY, SAAADI. The CDR3: CASTGTGIYNEQFF. In DNA form, the CDR3 reads TGCGCCAGCACCGGGACAGGGATTTACAATGAGCAGTTCTTC.

This chain links TRBV19 with TRBJ2-1, with a possible D match to TRBD2 (6 bases). CDR3 length: 15 amino acids. The germline V gene has CDR1 LNHDA and CDR2 SQIVND (reference sequence). Trimming left V 6 bases short and J 1 base short, with 13 bases between. The CDR3 here is CASSRSGESYNEQFF. DNA for the CDR3: TGTGCCAGTAGCAGGTCGGGGGAATCCTACAATGAGCAGTTCTTC. The full variable domain, its missing parts supplied by reference TRBV19 and TRBJ2-1, is DGGITQSPKYLFRKEGQNVTLSCEQNLNHDAMYWYRQDPGQGLRLIYYSQIVNDFQKGDIAEGYSVSREKKESFPLTVTSAQKNPTAFYLCASSRSGESYNEQFFGPGTRLTVL.

This chain joins TRBV7-2 and TRBJ1-5; TRBD1 is a possible D gene (6 bases). CDR1 is SGHTA, CDR2 FQGNSA, per germline. The ends were cut back, 2 bases at V and 4 bases at J, with 9 bases in the middle. This CDR3 is built from 14 residues. The CDR3 protein is CASSLHTGNQPQHF. In DNA, the CDR3 is TGTGCCAGCAGCTTACATACAGGGAATCAGCCCCAGCATTTT.

The CDR3, as DNA: TGCGCCAGCAGCCGAGCGGGAGGGCATTACAATGAGCAGTTCTTC. It encodes CASSRAGGHYNEQFF. V and J are TRBV5-1 and TRBJ2-1; 10 nucleotides agree with TRBD2. Per germline, CDR1 SGHRS and CDR2 YFSETQ. The CDR3 is 15 residues long. Unmatched junction bases numbered 5, after V lost 4 bases and J lost 4 bases. The variable domain in full, completed from reference TRBV5-1 and TRBJ2-1, reads KAGVTQTPRYLIKTRGQQVTLSCSPISGHRSVSWYQQTPGQGLQFLFEYFSETQRNKGNFPGRFSGRQFSNSRSEMNVSTLELGDSALYLCASSRAGGHYNEQFFGPGTRLTVL.